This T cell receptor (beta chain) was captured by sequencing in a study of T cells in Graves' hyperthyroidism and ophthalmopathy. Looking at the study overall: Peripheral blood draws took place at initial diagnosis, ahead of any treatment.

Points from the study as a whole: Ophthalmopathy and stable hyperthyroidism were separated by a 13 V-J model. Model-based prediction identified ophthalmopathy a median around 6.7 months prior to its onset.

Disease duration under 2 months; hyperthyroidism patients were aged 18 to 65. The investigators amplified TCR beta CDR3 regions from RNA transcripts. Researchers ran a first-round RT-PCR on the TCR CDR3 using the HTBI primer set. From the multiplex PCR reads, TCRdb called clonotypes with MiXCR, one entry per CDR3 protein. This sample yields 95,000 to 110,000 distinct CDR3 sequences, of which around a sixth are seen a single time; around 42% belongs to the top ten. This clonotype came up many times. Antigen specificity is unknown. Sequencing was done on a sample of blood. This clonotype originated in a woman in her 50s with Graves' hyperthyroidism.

The CDR3 DNA follows: TGTGCCACCAGTGACCGTAGCGGGAGGGCCAGAAATGAGCAGTTCTTC. Residues: CATSDRSGRARNEQFF. V usage is TRBV24-1 and J usage is TRBJ2-1; TRBD2 matches 11 bases. The germline gives CDR1 KGHDR, CDR2 SFDVKD. The length of the CDR3 is 16 residues. Trimming cost V 4 bases and J 7 bases; bases outside gene matches: 8.